The present T cell receptor beta chain was sequenced within a study of T-cell memory formation after mild COVID-19. V lost 7 bases to trimming and J lost 4 bases; unmatched junction nucleotides: 15. CDR3 length: 16 amino acids. In germline, CDR1 is SGHRS, CDR2 YFSETQ. This clonotype was found a few times. Its matching antigen is unknown. Findings and limits, study-wide: Unconfirmed was the SARS-CoV-2 specificity of second-wave clones that peaked on day 37.

TCRdb re-called the 5' RACE reads through MiXCR, storing one row per CDR3 protein. The data show roughly 150,000 distinct CDR3 sequences, roughly 14% seen once. The chain joins TRBV5-1 to TRBJ2-5, with 8 nucleotides matching TRBD1. Sample: PBMCs or a T cell subset sorted from them (not recorded which). This clonotype was obtained from an adult woman who had mild COVID-19 (a few samples of this study predate the infection). Cell type and time point are not known. The CDR3 here is CASRPSWQGAGETQYF. In nucleotides, the CDR3 is TGCGCCAGCCGTCCTTCGTGGCAGGGGGCTGGAGAGACCCAGTACTTC.